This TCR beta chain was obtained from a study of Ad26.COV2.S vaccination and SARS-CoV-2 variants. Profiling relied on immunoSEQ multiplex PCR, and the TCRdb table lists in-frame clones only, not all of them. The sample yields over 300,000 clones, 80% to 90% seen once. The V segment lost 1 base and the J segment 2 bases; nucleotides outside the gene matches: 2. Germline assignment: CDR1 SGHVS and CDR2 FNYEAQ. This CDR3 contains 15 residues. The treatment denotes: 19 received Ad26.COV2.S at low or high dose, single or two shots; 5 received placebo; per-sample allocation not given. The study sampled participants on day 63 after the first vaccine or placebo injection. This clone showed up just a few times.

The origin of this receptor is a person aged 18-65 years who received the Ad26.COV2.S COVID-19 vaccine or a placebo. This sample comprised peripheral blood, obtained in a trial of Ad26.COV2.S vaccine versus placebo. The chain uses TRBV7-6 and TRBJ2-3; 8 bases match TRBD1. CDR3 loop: CASSLGTGHTDTQYF. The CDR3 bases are TGTGCCAGCAGCTTAGGGACAGGGCACACAGATACGCAGTATTTT.